Each of the 27 T cell receptor beta chains below was sequenced from the same sample in a study of shared clonotypes between healthy human individuals (dated by TCRdb to 2020 to 2022). Libraries were made using the immunoSEQ multiplex PCR assay. TCRdb retrieved this table from immuneACCESS and kept in-frame rearrangements only. Not all clones are present; in checked studies, unresolved V genes account for under half, and no reason is known for the remainder. A total of about 1,800,000 clones appear in this sample, 85% to 95% of them only once. Of the sample, 1% to 1.5% falls within the top ten clones. For the CD8 naive samples, CD45RO-negative cells were positively selected for CCR7, yielding a CD45RA+CCR7+ population from which TemRA cells were excluded. Sequencing was done on a sample of naive CD8+ T cells sorted from blood. Interpreted using the paper, the cell subset or site label stands for: CD45RA+CCR7+. The receptor source for this set is a man younger than 35 in good health.

This clone was seen only once. The V and J genes are TRBV5-1 and TRBJ1-1; perhaps TRBD1 as D (5 bases). Trimming removed 4 bases from V and 3 bases from J, with 19 bases in between. Germline CDR1 and CDR2: SGHRS and YFSETQ. The length of the CDR3 is 16 residues. Written as DNA, the CDR3 is TGCGCCAGCAGCGGCACAGGCCCTAACTACGACACTGAAGCTTTCTTT. Translated, it gives CASSGTGPNYDTEAFF.

This chain's CDR3 is CATSNGATYEQYF. The DNA of the CDR3 is TGTGCCACCAGCAATGGGGCAACCTACGAGCAGTACTTC. The chain combines TRBV15 with TRBJ2-7; the D gene is possibly TRBD1 (5 bases). The CDR3 runs 13 residues. Per the germline V gene, CDR1 is LNHNV and CDR2 is YYDKDF (reference sequence). V gave up 4 bases and J gave up 2 bases, with 9 bases separating them.

This chain's CDR3 is CASSPFVLGEDEQYF. The CDR3 region has the DNA TGTGCCAGTAGTCCTTTCGTCCTGGGGGAAGACGAGCAGTACTTC. The V call is TRBV19, the J call TRBJ2-7, with D perhaps assigned TRBD1 or TRBD2 (5 bases each). V lost 5 bases to trimming and J lost 5 bases, with 19 bases between them. Germline lookup yields CDR1 LNHDA and CDR2 SQIVND (reference sequence). CDR3 length: 15 amino acids.

This clone has only a few counts. This sequence joins TRBV30 and TRBJ1-1; no firm D call. Between the trimmed V and J ends, which lost 4 bases and 0 bases, there was a span of 6 bases. The CDR3 extends over 12 amino acids. CDR1 is GTSNPN, CDR2 SVGIG, per germline (reference sequence). The CDR3 DNA is TGTGCCTGGACCTATTTGAACACTGAAGCTTTCTTT. This codes for CAWTYLNTEAFF.

V is TRBV19 and J is TRBJ2-5; 8 nucleotides line up with TRBD1. With V trimmed by 4 bases and J by 4 bases, 8 bases remained unmatched. Per germline, CDR1 LNHDA and CDR2 SQIVND (reference sequence). The CDR3 covers 15 residues. For the CDR3, the DNA is TGTGCCAGTAGTAAGCAGGACAGGGCGGCAGAGACCCAGTACTTC. This codes for CASSKQDRAAETQYF.

This rearrangement joins TRBV7-6 to TRBJ2-1; D possibly corresponds to TRBD2 (7 bases). The length of the CDR3 is 17 residues. In germline, CDR1 is SGHVS, CDR2 FNYEAQ. Trimming left V 1 base short and J 0 bases short, with 13 bases between. Here the CDR3 reads CASSLGAGAYSYNEQFF. The CDR3 region has the DNA TGTGCCAGCAGCTTAGGTGCGGGGGCCTACTCCTACAATGAGCAGTTCTTC.

The chain couples TRBV28 to TRBJ1-2; D gene ambiguous. CDR1 and CDR2 from the germline V gene are MDHEN and SYDVKM. This CDR3 is 12 amino acids long. V lost 7 bases to trimming and J lost 0 bases, with 6 bases between them. The CDR3 nucleotides are TGTGCCAGCAAGTTACCTAACTATGGCTACACCTTC. It yields the protein CASKLPNYGYTF.

The gene calls are TRBV19 and TRBJ1-6, with TRBD1 identical over 7 bases. Trimming cost V 3 bases and J 8 bases; bases outside gene matches: 7. Per germline, CDR1 LNHDA and CDR2 SQIVND (reference sequence). The CDR3 loop spans 15 amino acids. In nucleotides, the CDR3 is TGTGCCAGTAGTATTATGGGACAGCCCCATTCACCCCTCCACTTT. Its protein product is CASSIMGQPHSPLHF.

The rearrangement uses TRBV2 and TRBJ2-5, with D perhaps TRBD2 (6 bases). Germline-derived CDR1 and CDR2 are SNHLY and FYNNEI. V was shortened by 6 bases and J by 2 bases, with 16 bases between the two germline ends. This CDR3 spans 15 amino acids. CDR3 sequence reads: CASSSPEEGQETQYF. CDR3 sequence (DNA): TGTGCCAGCAGCTCACCGGAGGAGGGTCAAGAGACCCAGTACTTC.

This chain uses TRBV5-1 with TRBJ2-5; D is perhaps TRBD2 (5 bases). Germline values: CDR1 SGHRS, CDR2 YFSETQ. The CDR3 extends over 13 amino acids. V was shortened by 0 bases and J by 5 bases, with 8 bases between the two germline ends. DNA for the CDR3: TGCGCCAGCAGCTTGGCCAAGCGGGAGACCCAGTACTTC. This gives the protein CASSLAKRETQYF.

CDR3 in amino acids: CASSYLSYTDTQYF. The CDR3 bases are TGTGCCAGCAGCTATCTATCCTACACAGATACGCAGTATTTT. This chain joins TRBV6-5 and TRBJ2-3, with D hard to call. Between the trimmed V and J ends, which lost 6 bases and 2 bases, there was a span of 12 bases. Germline CDR1 MNHEY, CDR2 SVGAGI. The CDR3 covers 14 residues.

The chain recombines TRBV9 with TRBJ2-7; 7 bases align to TRBD1. CDR1 and CDR2 (germline): SGDLS, YYNGEE. This CDR3 has 14 amino acids. The V segment lost 4 bases and the J segment 2 bases; nucleotides outside the gene matches: 6. CDR3: CASSPTGPAYEQYF. The CDR3 nucleotides are TGTGCCAGCAGCCCGACAGGGCCCGCCTACGAGCAGTACTTC.

The V call is TRBV20-1, the J call TRBJ2-7, with D uncertain. The CDR3 totals 10 residues. V shed 5 bases and J shed 6 bases, with 8 bases lying between them. The germline V gene encodes CDR1 DFQATT and CDR2 SNEGSKA (reference sequence). As DNA, the CDR3 is TGCAGTGCTCCTCCCCTCGAGCAGTACTTC. Its translation: CSAPPLEQYF.

V gene TRBV4-1 combines with J gene TRBJ2-7, with D perhaps TRBD1 or TRBD2 (5 bases each). The V end lost 3 bases, the J end lost 6 bases, and 12 bases lay between the germline ends. The CDR3 is 13 amino acids. Per the germline V gene, CDR1 is MGHRA and CDR2 is YSYEKL. The CDR3 bases are TGCGCCAGCAGCCACCCGTCCGGGACCGAGCAGTACTTC. It encodes CASSHPSGTEQYF.

With respect to this clone: The sample carries other DNA sequences with the same CDR3. The chain employs TRBV29-1 and TRBJ2-2; 8 positions match TRBD1. Trimming removed 4 bases from V and 3 bases from J; junction bases left unmatched: 1. The CDR3 length is 13 residues. Germline-derived CDR1 and CDR2 are SQVTM and ANQGSEA. As DNA, the CDR3 is TGCAGCGTTGTACAGGGGGACACCGGGGAGCTGTTTTTT. As protein: CSVVQGDTGELFF.

The chain links TRBV29-1 to TRBJ1-4; D is ambiguous. The germline V gene has CDR1 SQVTM and CDR2 ANQGSEA. The CDR3 is 10 residues long. The germline V and J ends were trimmed by 6 bases and 6 bases, with 5 bases remaining between them. CDR3 residues: CSVLDEKLFF. The CDR3, as DNA: TGCAGCGTCCTAGATGAAAAACTGTTTTTT.

V and J are TRBV7-2 and TRBJ1-4, with D maybe TRBD1 (6 bases). This CDR3 spans 14 amino acids. V was cut by 8 bases and J by 3 bases, with 13 bases left in between. The germline CDR1 and CDR2 sequences are SGHTA and FQGNSA. The CDR3 sequence: CASLRGIPNEKLFF. The CDR3 DNA reads as TGTGCCAGCCTGAGGGGGATACCTAATGAAAAACTGTTTTTT.

The chain is built from TRBV6-5 and TRBJ2-3; maybe TRBD1 (5 bases). The CDR3 is 16 amino acids. CDR1 and CDR2 (germline): MNHEY, SVGAGI. V lost 4 bases, J lost 5 bases, and 19 bases lay in between. The chain's CDR3 is CASSFETATVGDTQYF. The CDR3 nucleotides are TGTGCCAGCAGTTTCGAGACAGCCACCGTGGGAGATACGCAGTATTTT.

V usage is TRBV9 and J usage is TRBJ2-7; 9 nucleotides match TRBD1. The CDR3 has 15 residues. The germline V gene encodes CDR1 SGDLS and CDR2 YYNGEE. Trimming at V came to 1 base and at J to 4 bases, leaving 6 bases not matched to a gene. This CDR3 is CASSVTGGSIYEQYF. The DNA for the CDR3 is TGTGCCAGCAGCGTAACAGGGGGCTCGATTTACGAGCAGTACTTC. The full variable domain, with the rest looked up from reference TRBV9 and TRBJ2-7, is DSGVTQTPKHLITATGQRVTLRCSPRSGDLSVYWYQQSLDQGLQFLIQYYNGEERAKGNILERFSAQQFPDLHSELNLSSLELGDSALYFCASSVTGGSIYEQYFGPGTRLTVT.

The chain carries TRBV9 and TRBJ1-1, with 7 bases lining up with TRBD1. With 1 base clipped from V and 4 bases from J, the junction kept 7 bases outside the gene matches. Germline lookup yields CDR1 SGDLS and CDR2 YYNGEE. The CDR3 consists of 15 residues. The DNA of the CDR3 is TGTGCCAGCAGCGTAAACAGGGGCGGTAGCACTGAAGCTTTCTTT. Translated: CASSVNRGGSTEAFF.

The chain is built from TRBV11-2 and TRBJ2-1; 8 bases are shared with TRBD1. Germline V gene lookup returns CDR1 SGHAT and CDR2 FQNNGV. V lost 5 bases and J lost 2; bases outside the gene matches: 5. The CDR3 consists of 15 residues. This CDR3 reads CASSPDRGAYNEQFF. In nucleotides, the CDR3 is TGTGCCAGCAGCCCCGACAGGGGCGCCTACAATGAGCAGTTCTTC.

This sequence joins TRBV5-4 and TRBJ1-1; D is uncertain. Germline V gene data show CDR1 as SGHNT and CDR2 as YYREEE (reference sequence). V was pared by 4 bases and J by 3 bases, with 25 bases between. The CDR3 sequence is 18 residues long. This CDR3 reads CASSAPKGQAPPYTEAFF. The CDR3 DNA sequence: TGTGCCAGCAGCGCCCCTAAAGGGCAGGCACCCCCCTACACTGAAGCTTTCTTT.

The V and J genes are TRBV30 and TRBJ1-2; perhaps TRBD1 as D (5 bases). The CDR3 is 16 residues long. V was shortened by 2 bases and J by 6 bases, with 22 bases between the two germline ends. Germline lookup yields CDR1 GTSNPN and CDR2 SVGIG (reference sequence). In DNA, the CDR3 is TGTGCCTGGAGTTTGGCTCGTGATGGGTGGGGGAATGGCTACACCTTC. It codes for CAWSLARDGWGNGYTF.

The CDR3, as DNA: TGTGCCAGCAGTGAATTGCGGGGGGCGGGGCCCCAGCATTTT. As protein: CASSELRGAGPQHF. The chain is built from TRBV6-1 and TRBJ1-5, with D perhaps TRBD1 (6 bases). Trimming took 2 bases from V and 9 from J, leaving 14 bases between them. CDR3 length: 14 residues. Germline V gene lookup returns CDR1 MNHNS and CDR2 SASEGT.

The V call is TRBV4-1, the J call TRBJ2-7, with 10 bases matching TRBD1. V gave up 5 bases and J gave up 3 bases; unmatched junction bases: 4. This CDR3 contains 14 residues. CDR1 and CDR2 (germline): MGHRA, YSYEKL. The CDR3 nucleotides read TGCGCCAGCAGCGGGACAGGGGATAGCTACGAGCAGTACTTC. It codes for CASSGTGDSYEQYF.

This sequence joins TRBV27 and TRBJ2-7; 8 bases line up with TRBD2. J lost 2 bases, V lost 3 bases, and 6 bases had no gene match. CDR3 length equals 15 residues. Germline CDR1 and CDR2: MNHEY and SMNVEV (reference sequence). In DNA, the CDR3 is TGTGCCAGCAGTTTGGCCGGGGGGGCCCCCTACGAGCAGTACTTC. Protein product: CASSLAGGAPYEQYF.

This clone has just one count. V usage is TRBV5-6 and J usage is TRBJ2-7; D not certain. V shed 3 bases and J shed 4 bases, with 8 bases lying between them. Germline lookup yields CDR1 SGHDT and CDR2 YYEEEE. The CDR3 is 12 residues long. In DNA form, the CDR3 reads TGTGCCAGCAGCTCCATTCGATACGAGCAGTACTTC. Translated, it gives CASSSIRYEQYF.